Included here is one T cell receptor beta chain sequence, with context. V was clipped by 8 bases and J by 5 bases, with 21 bases between them. The germline gives CDR1 MNHEY, CDR2 SMNVEV (reference sequence). CDR3 size: 15 residues. The entry originates in a study of shared clonotypes between healthy human individuals. Using immunoSEQ multiplex PCR, the repertoire was profiled, and TCRdb retains in-frame clones only, with some absent. The table records 400,000 to 600,000 clones, about 96% of them present only once. The donors, all of them Caucasian adults, lived in Nashville, Tennessee. The rearrangement uses TRBV27 and TRBJ2-5; D tentatively fits TRBD1 or TRBD2 (5 bases each). The clonotype was recovered from a woman in her twenties or thirties in good health. The sample comprised naive CD4+ T cells sorted from blood. Described subset: CD45RA+ positively selected. In DNA, the CDR3 is TGTGCCAGCCGGGACCCACGGGCAGCGCGGGAGACCCAGTACTTC. This encodes CASRDPRAARETQYF.